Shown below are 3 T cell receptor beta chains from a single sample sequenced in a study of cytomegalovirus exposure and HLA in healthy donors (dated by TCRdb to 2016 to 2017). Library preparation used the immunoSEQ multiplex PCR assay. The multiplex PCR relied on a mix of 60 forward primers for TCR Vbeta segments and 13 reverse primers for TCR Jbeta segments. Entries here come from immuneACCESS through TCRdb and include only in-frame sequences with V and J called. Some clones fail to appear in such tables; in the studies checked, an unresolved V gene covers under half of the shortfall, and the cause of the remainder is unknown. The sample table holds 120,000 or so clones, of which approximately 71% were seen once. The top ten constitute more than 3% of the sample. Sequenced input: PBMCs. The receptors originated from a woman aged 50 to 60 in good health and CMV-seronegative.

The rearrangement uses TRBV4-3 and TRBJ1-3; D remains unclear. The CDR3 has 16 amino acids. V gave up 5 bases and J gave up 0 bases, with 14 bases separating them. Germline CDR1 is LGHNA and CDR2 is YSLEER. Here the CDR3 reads CASSAWSSASGNTIYF. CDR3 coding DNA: TGCGCCAGCAGCGCTTGGAGTTCCGCCTCTGGAAACACCATATATTTT.

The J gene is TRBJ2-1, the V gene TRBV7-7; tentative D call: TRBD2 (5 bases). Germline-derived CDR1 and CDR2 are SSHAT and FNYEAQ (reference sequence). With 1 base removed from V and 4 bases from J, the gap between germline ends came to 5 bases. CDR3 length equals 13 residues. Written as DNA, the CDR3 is TGTGCCAGCAGCTTAGTAGCGTACAATGAGCAGTTCTTC. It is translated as CASSLVAYNEQFF.

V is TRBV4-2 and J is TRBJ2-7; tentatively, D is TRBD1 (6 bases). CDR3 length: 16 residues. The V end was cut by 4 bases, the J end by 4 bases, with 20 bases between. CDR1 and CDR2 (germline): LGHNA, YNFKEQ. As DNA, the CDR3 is TGTGCCAGCAGCCTAAGATCATTGCCAGGGGCTTACGAGCAGTACTTC. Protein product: CASSLRSLPGAYEQYF.